This T cell receptor (beta chain) appears in the sequencing data of a study of blood T cell repertoires in COVID-19. Study-level information: The samples span acute and convalescent COVID-19 from the United States, Italy and Spain.

The data were produced by immunoSEQ multiplex PCR, yet TCRdb's version contains in-frame clones alone and is incomplete. The data hold 170,000 or so clones, with just under 90% observed a single time. Concerning this clone itself: The germline gene is not matched at one end of the junction; a read error may be the cause.

Per germline, CDR1 SGHNT and CDR2 YENEEA. This CDR3 has 16 residues. This sequence originates from a woman aged 70 to 79 with COVID-19, enrolled during active disease. This sequence joins TRBV11-3 and TRBJ2-7; D unresolved. Sequences were obtained from peripheral blood. The CDR3 is CASSLVPAARFEQWHF. The CDR3 nucleotides are TGTGCCAGCAGCTTAGTCCCCGCGGCACGGTTCGAGCAGTGGCACTTC.